These 31 T cell receptor beta chains were sequenced from one sample in a study of shared clonotypes between healthy human individuals (dated by TCRdb to the early 2020s). Libraries were made using the immunoSEQ multiplex PCR assay. TCRdb obtained this table from immuneACCESS and retained in-frame rearrangements with V and J assigned. These tables miss some clones; where compared with another copy, unresolved V genes account for less than half of the shortfall, and the remainder is unexplained. This sample holds 550,000 to 800,000 clones; roughly 91% were observed only once. The ten most abundant clones make up 34% of the sample. Sequencing was done on a sample of memory CD8+ T cells from PBMCs. What the cell subset or site label conveys for this sample: CD45RO+ cells pooled with CCR7-negative TemRA cells. These receptors all come from a young man in good health. Some clones in this sample may be carry-over from other donors' samples.

The rearrangement joins TRBV28 to TRBJ1-1, with D uncertain. This CDR3 is 14 amino acids long. The V and J ends lost 5 bases and 5 bases respectively, with 15 bases between them. Germline V gene data show CDR1 as MDHEN and CDR2 as SYDVKM. CDR3 DNA sequence: TGTGCCAGCAGTCCCGGGAGGTTTCGAACTGAAGCTTTCTTT. It encodes CASSPGRFRTEAFF.

The CDR3 region is CASSAGWRLKNTGELFF. As DNA, the CDR3 is TGTGCCAGCAGCGCCGGTTGGCGGCTTAAGAACACCGGGGAGCTGTTTTTT. The chain uses TRBV7-9 and TRBJ2-2, with D uncertain. V lost 5 bases to trimming and J lost 1 base, with 17 bases between them. From germline, CDR1 is SEHNR and CDR2 FQNEAQ (reference sequence). The CDR3 extends over 17 amino acids.

This clone was picked up one time. The chain's CDR3 is CASSEGKRLNTEAFF. The CDR3 DNA reads as TGTGCCAGCAGTGAAGGGAAGAGATTAAACACTGAAGCTTTCTTT. The chain uses TRBV2 and TRBJ1-1; unclear D gene. This CDR3 is built from 15 residues. CDR1 is SNHLY and CDR2 is FYNNEI in the germline V gene. Trimming removed 1 base at V and 2 bases at J, with 11 bases between. Full variable domain (remainder filled in from reference TRBV2 and TRBJ1-1): EPEVTQTPSHQVTQMGQEVILRCVPISNHLYFYWYRQILGQKVEFLVSFYNNEISEKSEIFDDQFSVERPDGSNFTLKIRSTKLEDSAMYFCASSEGKRLNTEAFFGQGTRLTVV.

This clone was counted a few times. The chain has TRBV7-9 and TRBJ1-1, with TRBD1 matching 9 bases. Losses at the gene ends were 4 bases for V and 5 bases for J; bases not matched to a gene: 2. This CDR3 contains 13 residues. Germline lookup yields CDR1 SEHNR and CDR2 FQNEAQ (reference sequence). The CDR3 coding sequence is TGTGCCAGCAGCTCGGACAGGGGAACTGAAGCTTTCTTT. Translating gives CASSSDRGTEAFF. Looking up the rest from reference TRBV7-9 and TRBJ1-1 gives the full variable domain: DTGVSQNPRHKITKRGQNVTFRCDPISEHNRLYWYRQTLGQGPEFLTYFQNEAQLEKSRLLSDRFSAERPKGSFSTLEIQRTEQGDSAMYLCASSSDRGTEAFFGQGTRLTVV.

This chain uses TRBV5-6 with TRBJ2-7, with D possibly matching TRBD1 (6 bases). Germline V CDR1 and CDR2: SGHDT, YYEEEE. The CDR3 loop spans 15 amino acids. Between the trimmed V and J ends, which lost 1 base and 0 bases, there was a span of 11 bases. This CDR3 is CASSLTGTNSYEQYF. For the CDR3, the DNA is TGTGCCAGCAGCTTGACCGGGACAAACTCCTACGAGCAGTACTTC. Filled out from reference TRBV5-6 and TRBJ2-7, the complete variable domain reads DAGVTQSPTHLIKTRGQQVTLRCSPKSGHDTVSWYQQALGQGPQFIFQYYEEEERQRGNFPDRFSGHQFPNYSSELNVNALLLGDSALYLCASSLTGTNSYEQYFGPGTRLTVT.

The chain joins TRBV4-3 to TRBJ2-2; D not resolved. The CDR3 length is 15 residues. V was clipped by 3 bases and J by 4 bases, with 12 bases between them. Germline values: CDR1 LGHNA, CDR2 YSLEER. CDR3 in amino acids: CASSHTDDSTGELFF. The CDR3 nucleotides read TGCGCCAGCAGCCATACCGACGATAGCACCGGGGAGCTGTTTTTT.

This clone was seen only a few times. The sample contains more than one DNA sequence encoding this CDR3. The V call is TRBV27, the J call TRBJ1-1, with D possibly matching TRBD1 (5 bases). The germline V and J ends were trimmed by 3 bases and 0 bases, with 8 bases remaining between them. The CDR3 consists of 14 residues. Germline V gene lookup returns CDR1 MNHEY and CDR2 SMNVEV (reference sequence). The CDR3 reads CASSFGGMNTEAFF. DNA of the CDR3: TGTGCCAGCAGTTTTGGGGGTATGAACACTGAAGCTTTCTTT.

This clone was seen just once. This CDR3 is also generated by other DNA sequences in the sample. The chain is built from TRBV28 and TRBJ2-7; no firm D call. The CDR3 contains 12 residues. Germline V lookup: CDR1 MDHEN, CDR2 SYDVKM. V was trimmed by 3 bases and J by 4 bases, leaving 7 bases between them. CDR3 protein: CASSFPPYEQYF. CDR3 in DNA: TGTGCCAGCAGTTTCCCGCCGTACGAGCAGTACTTC.

This sequence joins TRBV14 and TRBJ2-7; D is ambiguous. V gave up 0 bases and J gave up 2 bases, with 14 bases separating them. This CDR3 contains 16 residues. CDR1 SGHDN and CDR2 FVKESK come from the germline V gene. In nucleotides, the CDR3 is TGTGCCAGCAGCCAAGAAAAGAAGGTTTTCGCCTACGAGCAGTACTTC. This translates into CASSQEKKVFAYEQYF.

The V and J genes are TRBV12-2 and TRBJ1-1. TRBV12-2 constitutes a pseudogene. The CDR3 consists of 20 residues. CDR3 amino acids: CASRFHGTDDKLRLNTEAFF. As DNA, the CDR3 is TGTGCAAGTCGCTTTCACGGGACCGACGATAAATTAAGGTTGAACACTGAAGCTTTCTTT.

This sequence joins TRBV5-6 and TRBJ2-3; D is uncertain. Germline CDR1 reads SGHDT; CDR2 reads YYEEEE. This CDR3 has 16 amino acids. V dropped 0 bases and J dropped 4 bases, with 15 bases sitting between them. DNA of the CDR3: TGTGCCAGCAGCTTGGAAGAGAACCCTTTTCCAGATACGCAGTATTTT. It encodes CASSLEENPFPDTQYF. Looking up the rest from reference TRBV5-6 and TRBJ2-3 gives the full variable domain: DAGVTQSPTHLIKTRGQQVTLRCSPKSGHDTVSWYQQALGQGPQFIFQYYEEEERQRGNFPDRFSGHQFPNYSSELNVNALLLGDSALYLCASSLEENPFPDTQYFGPGTRLTVL.

The chain couples TRBV14 to TRBJ2-2; unclear D gene. The CDR3 totals 14 residues. The germline CDR1 and CDR2 sequences are SGHDN and FVKESK. Deletions cut 0 bases from V and 2 bases from J, with 4 bases between. In DNA, the CDR3 is TGTGCCAGCAGCCAAGAGTTAAACACCGGGGAGCTGTTTTTT. Its translation: CASSQELNTGELFF.

The chain recombines TRBV2 with TRBJ2-6; 7 bases line up with TRBD2. The CDR3 sequence is 17 residues long. The germline V gene encodes CDR1 SNHLY and CDR2 FYNNEI. Germline trimming cut 7 bases from V and 1 base from J; bases unmatched to any gene: 10. This CDR3 is CASTGREGQSGANVLTF. The CDR3 bases are TGTGCCAGCACCGGCAGGGAGGGCCAATCTGGGGCCAACGTCCTGACTTTC.

The rearrangement joins TRBV29-1 to TRBJ2-5, with D unclear. Germline CDR1 reads SQVTM; CDR2 reads ANQGSEA. V gave up 0 bases and J gave up 1 base, with 6 bases separating them. This CDR3 is 13 amino acids long. Written as DNA, the CDR3 is TGCAGCGTTGAAGATCTCGGCCAAGAGACCCAGTACTTC. It specifies CSVEDLGQETQYF.

V and J are TRBV9 and TRBJ2-1; D tentatively fits TRBD1 or TRBD2 (5 bases each). V was cut by 0 bases and J by 4 bases, with 11 bases left in between. The V gene's germline CDR1 is SGDLS and CDR2 YYNGEE. CDR3 length: 15 amino acids. CDR3 residues: CASSVEGRAYNEQFF. The DNA of the CDR3 is TGTGCCAGCAGCGTAGAGGGGCGGGCTTACAATGAGCAGTTCTTC.

The rearrangement joins TRBV6-6 to TRBJ1-5, with a tentative D call TRBD1 (6 bases). V was clipped by 9 bases and J by 0 bases, with 12 bases between them. The germline V gene encodes CDR1 MNHNY and CDR2 SVGAGI (reference sequence). The CDR3 extends over 14 amino acids. CDR3 sequence: CASSGDDSNQPQHF. The DNA for the CDR3 is TGTGCCAGTTCAGGGGATGATAGCAATCAGCCCCAGCATTTT.

In this sample, this clone turned up a few times. The chain has TRBV7-9 and TRBJ1-5; 7 nucleotides match TRBD1. Germline lookup yields CDR1 SEHNR and CDR2 FQNEAQ (reference sequence). The CDR3 is made up of 16 amino acids. V shed 5 bases, J shed 5 bases, and the junction held 12 bases outside the gene matches. The CDR3 spells CASSDNHRGFDQPQHF. Written as DNA, the CDR3 is TGTGCCAGCAGCGACAATCACAGGGGTTTCGATCAGCCCCAGCATTTT.

With regard to this clone: Other DNA sequences from this sample encode an identical CDR3 as well. The chain uses TRBV20-1 and TRBJ2-1, with D unclear. Between the trimmed V and J ends, which lost 6 bases and 4 bases, there was a span of 7 bases. The CDR3 runs 11 residues. CDR1 is DFQATT and CDR2 is SNEGSKA in the germline V gene (reference sequence). CDR3 sequence reads: CSAPYYNEQFF. CDR3 in DNA: TGCAGTGCCCCTTATTACAATGAGCAGTTCTTC.

The V call is TRBV27, the J call TRBJ1-2; 9 nucleotides line up with TRBD1. The J segment lost 6 bases and the V segment lost 4 bases, leaving 9 bases of the junction unmatched. CDR3 length: 15 residues. CDR1 is MNHEY, CDR2 SMNVEV, per germline (reference sequence). CDR3: CASSSPGQGENGYTF. For the CDR3, the DNA is TGTGCCAGCAGTTCCCCGGGACAGGGTGAGAATGGCTACACCTTC.

CDR3 coding DNA: TGTGCCAGTAGACCGACCGGTACGGGGTACGAGCAGTACTTC. Its translation: CASRPTGTGYEQYF. The genes are TRBV19 and TRBJ2-7, with D possibly TRBD2 on 5 matching bases. Germline CDR1 and CDR2: LNHDA and SQIVND (reference sequence). The CDR3 has 14 amino acids. Trimming shortened V by 6 bases and J by 4 bases, and 16 bases separated the two germline ends. The full variable domain, with the rest looked up from reference TRBV19 and TRBJ2-7, is DGGITQSPKYLFRKEGQNVTLSCEQNLNHDAMYWYRQDPGQGLRLIYYSQIVNDFQKGDIAEGYSVSREKKESFPLTVTSAQKNPTAFYLCASRPTGTGYEQYFGPGTRLTVT.

Concerning this clone: Other nucleotide sequences in the sample specify the same CDR3. This chain links TRBV4-3 with TRBJ2-1, with D maybe TRBD2 (5 bases). Looked up from germline, CDR1 is LGHNA and CDR2 is YSLEER. This CDR3 is 15 amino acids long. V was pared by 0 bases and J by 1 base, with 7 bases between. The CDR3 DNA reads as TGCGCCAGCAGCCAAGAATCGGGGTCCTACAATGAGCAGTTCTTC. Amino acid sequence: CASSQESGSYNEQFF.

V and J are TRBV7-9 and TRBJ1-4; a possible D gene is TRBD1 (6 bases). CDR3 length: 16 amino acids. Looked up from germline, CDR1 is SEHNR and CDR2 is FQNEAQ (reference sequence). Trimming took 6 bases from V and 7 from J, leaving 21 bases between them. CDR3 DNA sequence: TGTGCCAGCAGTTCAAACCTACAGGGTTTGGGTGAAAAACTGTTTTTT. It yields the protein CASSSNLQGLGEKLFF.

In regard to this clone: The junction departs from germline at one end; a sequencing error may be responsible. V gene TRBV6-1 combines with J gene TRBJ1-2; D is uncertain. The CDR3 has 11 amino acids. Germline CDR1 is MNHNS and CDR2 is SASEGT. Written as DNA, the CDR3 is TGTGCTAGCAGCAGCAATCGCGGCTACACCTTC. As protein: CASSSNRGYTF.

The V and J genes are TRBV13 and TRBJ2-1; TRBD2 matches at 8 bases. With V trimmed by 11 bases and J by 4 bases, 13 bases remained unmatched. The germline V gene has CDR1 PRHDT and CDR2 FYEKMQ (reference sequence). The CDR3 is 15 residues long. The CDR3 sequence: CAAQEAGGGYNEQFF. CDR3 DNA: TGTGCCGCCCAGGAGGCGGGAGGTGGATACAATGAGCAGTTCTTC. The variable domain in full, completed from reference TRBV13 and TRBJ2-1, reads AAGVIQSPRHLIKEKRETATLKCYPIPRHDTVYWYQQGPGQDPQFLISFYEKMQSDKGSIPDRFSAQQFSDYHSELNMSSLELGDSALYFCAAQEAGGGYNEQFFGPGTRLTVL.

This chain's CDR3 is CASRLSGELFF. The CDR3, as DNA: TGTGCCAGCAGACTCTCCGGGGAGCTGTTTTTT. The V call is TRBV6-6, the J call TRBJ2-2; D is unresolved. The CDR3 has 11 residues. V lost 6 bases, J lost 6 bases, and 5 bases lay in between. Germline loops: CDR1 MNHNY, CDR2 SVGAGI (reference sequence).

The V gene is TRBV6-1, the J gene TRBJ2-7; 9 positions match TRBD1. The CDR3 extends over 16 amino acids. The V gene's germline CDR1 is MNHNS and CDR2 SASEGT. With 2 bases clipped from V and 4 bases from J, the junction kept 9 bases outside the gene matches. CDR3 DNA: TGTGCCAGCAGTGAACAGGACAGGGGTGAGGGGTACGAGCAGTACTTC. Translated: CASSEQDRGEGYEQYF.

The gene calls are TRBV4-3 and TRBJ1-1; the D gene is possibly TRBD1 (5 bases). V was cut by 2 bases and J by 1 base, with 14 bases left in between. This CDR3 region has 16 residues. The V gene's germline CDR1 is LGHNA and CDR2 YSLEER. The DNA for the CDR3 is TGCGCCAGCAGCCAAAGTTGGGACGGAGAGAACACTGAAGCTTTCTTT. It yields the protein CASSQSWDGENTEAFF.

The genes are TRBV6-4 and TRBJ2-4; D is uncertain. The CDR3 runs to 10 residues. V lost 7 bases, J lost 9 bases, and 7 bases lay in between. Germline lookup yields CDR1 MRHNA and CDR2 SNTAGT. CDR3 sequence: CASKEGIQYF. In DNA form, the CDR3 reads TGTGCCAGCAAAGAAGGCATTCAGTACTTC.

As regards this clone: Within the sample, other DNA sequences also encode this same CDR3. J is TRBJ1-2 and V is TRBV5-6, with a possible D match to TRBD1 (6 bases). The V end lost 3 bases, the J end lost 2 bases, and 8 bases lay between the germline ends. Looked up from germline, CDR1 is SGHDT and CDR2 is YYEEEE. The CDR3 length is 13 residues. The CDR3 loop reads CASSSGQNYGYTF. In DNA, the CDR3 is TGTGCCAGCAGCTCTGGACAGAACTATGGCTACACCTTC.

The chain links TRBV15 to TRBJ2-7; D is uncertain. The CDR3 covers 15 residues. Germline CDR1 reads LNHNV; CDR2 reads YYDKDF (reference sequence). Trimming removed 0 bases at V and 3 bases at J, with 12 bases between. CDR3 sequence reads: CATSREGPADYEQYF. The CDR3 region has the DNA TGTGCCACCAGCAGAGAGGGTCCTGCGGACTACGAGCAGTACTTC.

This chain connects TRBV18 to TRBJ2-7, with 7 bases fitting TRBD2. V shed 3 bases, J shed 3 bases, and the junction held 8 bases outside the gene matches. The CDR3 consists of 15 residues. CDR1 KGHSH and CDR2 LQKENI come from the germline V gene. This CDR3 is CASSPWASGLYEQYF. The CDR3 DNA reads as TGTGCCAGCTCACCTTGGGCTAGCGGACTCTACGAGCAGTACTTC. The whole variable domain, filled in from reference TRBV18 and TRBJ2-7, reads NAGVMQNPRHLVRRRGQEARLRCSPMKGHSHVYWYRQLPEEGLKFMVYLQKENIIDESGMPKERFSAEFPKEGPSILRIQQVVRGDSAAYFCASSPWASGLYEQYFGPGTRLTVT.